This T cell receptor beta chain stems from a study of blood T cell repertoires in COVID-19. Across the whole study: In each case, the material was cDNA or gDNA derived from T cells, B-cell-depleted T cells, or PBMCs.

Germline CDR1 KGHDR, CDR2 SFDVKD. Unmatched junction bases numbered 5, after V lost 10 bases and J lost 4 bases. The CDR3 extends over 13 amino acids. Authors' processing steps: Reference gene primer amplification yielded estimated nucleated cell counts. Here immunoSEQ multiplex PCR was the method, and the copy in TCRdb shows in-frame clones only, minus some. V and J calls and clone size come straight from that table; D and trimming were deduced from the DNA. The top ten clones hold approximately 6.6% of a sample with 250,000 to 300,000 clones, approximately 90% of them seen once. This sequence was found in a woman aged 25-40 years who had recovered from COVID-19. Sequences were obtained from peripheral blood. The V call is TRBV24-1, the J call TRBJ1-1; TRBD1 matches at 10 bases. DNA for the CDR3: TGTGCCACGAGACAGGGGGCGAGCACTGAAGCTTTCTTT. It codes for CATRQGASTEAFF.